This T cell receptor beta chain was identified in a study of blood T cell repertoires in COVID-19. There are 14 residues in the CDR3. Germline CDR1 and CDR2: MGHDK and SYGVNS. Trimming took 3 bases from V and 3 from J, leaving 8 bases between them. Per the original data handling: From reference gene primer amplification, estimates of nucleated cell counts were derived. Method: immunoSEQ multiplex PCR; TCRdb's copy keeps in-frame clones and lacks some. V, J and clone size derive from that table, while D and trimming were established from the DNA sequence. The data show about 73,000 clones, approximately 83% seen once.

This sequence was found in a human donor in a cohort sampled during active COVID-19. The rearrangement joins TRBV25-1 to TRBJ1-4; D is undetermined. The sample consisted of peripheral blood. The CDR3 reads CASSDSQANEKLFF. The DNA of the CDR3 is TGTGCCAGCAGTGATTCCCAGGCTAATGAAAAACTGTTTTTT.